The 10 T cell receptor beta chains reported below all come from one sample, sequenced in a study of follicular helper T cells after annual influenza vaccination. Profiled with immunoSEQ multiplex PCR; TCRdb holds only in-frame clones, not every one. Of over a thousand clones in the sample, around 81% are singletons; the top ten hold about 2.6%. Described time point: 2014-2015 season, pre-vaccination. This specimen was CXCR5+ CD38+ circulating T follicular helper cells from blood, taken on the day of influenza vaccination. Subset denoted: circulating Tfh, non-naive CD4+CXCR5+PD-1+ (ICOS+CD38+ or ICOS-CD38-). The receptor source for this set is an adult who received the influenza vaccine.

CDR3 loop: CASSYSRTGGHGELFF. The DNA for the CDR3 is TGTGCCAGCAGTTACTCGAGGACAGGGGGCCACGGGGAGCTGTTTTTT. This chain links TRBV6-5 with TRBJ2-2, with 11 bases fitting TRBD1. V was clipped by 0 bases and J by 7 bases; unmatched bases: 4. The CDR3 is 16 amino acids. Germline V gene data show CDR1 as MNHEY and CDR2 as SVGAGI.

This clone has a handful of counts. The chain links TRBV2 to TRBJ1-5; no reliable D call. The CDR3 length is 13 residues. The V end was cut by 6 bases, the J end by 4 bases, with 10 bases between. Looked up from germline, CDR1 is SNHLY and CDR2 is FYNNEI. For the CDR3, the DNA is TGTGCCAGCAGAGGACGGACTAATCAGCCCCAGCATTTT. It codes for CASRGRTNQPQHF.

The J gene is TRBJ2-2, the V gene TRBV6-6, with TRBD1 as a possible D gene (5 bases). The CDR3 totals 14 residues. Germline CDR1 MNHNY, CDR2 SVGAGI (reference sequence). V shed 6 bases and J shed 2 bases, with 10 bases lying between them. CDR3 in amino acids: CASSPDRNTGELFF. CDR3 DNA sequence: TGTGCCAGCAGCCCTGACAGAAACACCGGGGAGCTGTTTTTT.

The chain uses TRBV20-1 and TRBJ2-5; unclear D gene. The V gene's germline CDR1 is DFQATT and CDR2 SNEGSKA (reference sequence). The CDR3 is 11 amino acids. V was shortened by 3 bases and J by 5 bases, with 7 bases between the two germline ends. The CDR3: CSASYGETQYF. Here the CDR3 DNA reads TGCAGTGCTAGTTATGGGGAGACCCAGTACTTC.

The J gene is TRBJ1-2, the V gene TRBV27, with D possibly TRBD1 on 6 matching bases. CDR1 and CDR2 (germline): MNHEY, SMNVEV (reference sequence). V lost 4 bases, J lost 4 bases, and 13 bases lay in between. CDR3 size: 14 residues. CDR3: CASSSTGGAYGYTF. DNA for the CDR3: TGTGCCAGCAGTTCGACAGGTGGGGCCTATGGCTACACCTTC.

The rearrangement links TRBV7-8 to TRBJ2-1; 11 positions match TRBD2. V shed 0 bases and J 7 bases; nucleotides not matched to a gene: 2. The CDR3 runs 15 residues. CDR1 and CDR2 (germline): SGHVS, FQNEAQ. This CDR3 is CASSLAGTSGNEQFF. CDR3 bases: TGTGCCAGCAGCTTAGCTGGGACTAGCGGAAATGAGCAGTTCTTC.

The rearrangement joins TRBV5-4 to TRBJ2-5; D gene ambiguous. Germline V lookup: CDR1 SGHNT, CDR2 YYREEE (reference sequence). V lost 1 base and J lost 1, with 11 bases in between. The CDR3 totals 15 residues. CDR3 DNA: TGTGCCAGCAGCTTGAGGCTGGGCTTCCAAGAGACCCAGTACTTC. Translated: CASSLRLGFQETQYF.

With respect to this clone: Germline and junction disagree at one end, which may indicate a read error. Other DNA variants within this sample encode the same CDR3. The chain has TRBV7-9 and TRBJ2-1, with D possibly matching TRBD2 (6 bases). The CDR3 is 14 amino acids. The germline V gene encodes CDR1 SEHNR and CDR2 FQNEAQ (reference sequence). The CDR3 nucleotides read TGCGCCACCCGGGGGACGGAGGTTTTGAATGAGCAGTTCTTC. Its translation is CATRGTEVLNEQFF.

The V gene is TRBV7-2, the J gene TRBJ2-4; 9 bases map to TRBD1. CDR1 SGHTA and CDR2 FQGNSA come from the germline V gene. V lost 1 base and J lost 8; bases outside the gene matches: 15. This CDR3 is built from 18 residues. The CDR3 is CASSLVGGDRVFVDIQYF. For the CDR3, the DNA is TGTGCCAGCAGCTTAGTGGGGGGGGACAGGGTCTTCGTGGACATTCAGTACTTC.

The chain recombines TRBV28 with TRBJ2-1, with 7 positions matching TRBD2. The CDR3 totals 16 residues. The ends lost 3 bases at V and 7 bases at J; junction bases unmatched: 12. Germline values: CDR1 MDHEN, CDR2 SYDVKM. CDR3 amino acids: CASSFSGTNLRNEQFF. Written as DNA, the CDR3 is TGTGCCAGCAGTTTCTCCGGGACTAATTTGAGGAATGAGCAGTTCTTC.